This entry lists 24 T cell receptor beta chains sequenced from one sample in a study of T cell changes during pregnancy in multiple sclerosis. Profiled with immunoSEQ multiplex PCR; TCRdb holds only in-frame clones, not every one. The data show tens of thousands of clones, 85% to 95% seen once. This specimen was peripheral blood, taken after pregnancy. These receptors all stem from a female donor with multiple sclerosis, enrolled in a pregnancy study.

This chain links TRBV5-4 with TRBJ1-2; D unresolved. Trimming removed 0 bases from V and 1 base from J, with 4 bases in between. The CDR3 runs 13 residues. The germline gives CDR1 SGHNT, CDR2 YYREEE (reference sequence). CDR3: CASSLASNYGYTF. The CDR3 nucleotides are TGTGCCAGCAGCTTGGCTAGTAACTATGGCTACACCTTC.

This clone was observed a single time. The CDR3 DNA reads as TGTGCAAGTGGAGACAACACTGAAGCTTTCTTT. Its protein is CASGDNTEAFF. This chain connects TRBV11-1 to TRBJ1-1, with D uncertain. Germline assignment: CDR1 SGHAT and CDR2 FQDESV (reference sequence). The CDR3 totals 11 residues. The whole variable domain, remainder taken from reference TRBV11-1 and TRBJ1-1, is EAEVAQSPRYKITEKSQAVAFWCDPISGHATLYWYRQILGQGPELLVQFQDESVVDDSQLPKDRFSAERLKGVDSTLKIQPAELGDSAMYLCASGDNTEAFFGQGTRLTVV.

This rearrangement joins TRBV21-1 to TRBJ1-1; the table's D call, TRBD1, was not checked against the DNA. TRBV21-1 is designated a pseudogene. The length of the CDR3 is 14 residues. The CDR3, as DNA: TGTGCCAGCAGCAGGGACAGGGAGGATACTGAAGCTTTCTTT. It encodes CASSRDREDTEAFF.

The chain uses TRBV19 and TRBJ1-5, with 8 nucleotides matching TRBD1. Per the germline V gene, CDR1 is LNHDA and CDR2 is SQIVND (reference sequence). The CDR3 loop spans 15 amino acids. V lost 4 bases and J lost 0; bases outside the gene matches: 2. In DNA, the CDR3 is TGTGCCAGTAGTACCACAGGGGGTAGCAATCAGCCCCAGCATTTT. It is translated as CASSTTGGSNQPQHF.

V is TRBV7-9 and J is TRBJ1-1, with D unresolved. V was shortened by 5 bases and J by 0 bases, with 7 bases between the two germline ends. The CDR3 is 13 residues long. Germline V gene sequence: CDR1 SEHNR, CDR2 FQNEAQ (reference sequence). For the CDR3, the DNA is TGTGCCAGCAGCATCCAGGTGAACACTGAAGCTTTCTTT. Amino acids: CASSIQVNTEAFF.

The chain links TRBV5-8 to TRBJ2-3, with 8 bases fitting TRBD2. Unmatched junction bases numbered 6, after V lost 4 bases and J lost 2 bases. Germline V lookup: CDR1 SGHTS, CDR2 YDEGEE. The CDR3 runs 15 residues. The CDR3 bases are TGTGCCAGCAGCCCGGGGGGGCAGACCACAGATACGCAGTATTTT. Amino acid sequence: CASSPGGQTTDTQYF.

The chain has TRBV4-1 and TRBJ2-7; the match to TRBD2 covers 7 bases. Germline lookup yields CDR1 MGHRA and CDR2 YSYEKL. The trim removed 0 bases at V and 1 base at J, leaving 15 bases unmatched. The CDR3 length is 19 residues. The CDR3 spells CASSQEVGRGRWRSYEQYF. The CDR3 DNA reads as TGCGCCAGCAGCCAAGAGGTAGGGAGGGGCAGATGGAGGTCCTACGAGCAGTACTTC.

This chain joins TRBV4-2 and TRBJ1-2; D may be TRBD1 (6 bases). Germline V gene lookup returns CDR1 LGHNA and CDR2 YNFKEQ. CDR3 size: 15 residues. V lost 8 bases and J 6 bases, leaving 22 bases between the germline ends. CDR3 loop: CASQDAGGSTDGYTF. The CDR3 coding sequence is TGTGCCAGCCAGGATGCTGGGGGCTCCACTGATGGCTACACCTTC.

V gene TRBV10-2 combines with J gene TRBJ2-7; 9 bases are a match to TRBD1. Unmatched junction bases numbered 3, after V lost 3 bases and J lost 6 bases. Per germline, CDR1 WSHSY and CDR2 SAAADI. There are 13 residues in the CDR3. The CDR3, as DNA: TGCGCCAGCAGTGAACAGGGGGCGCGCGAGCAGTACTTC. Amino acid sequence: CASSEQGAREQYF.

The V call is TRBV30, the J call TRBJ1-3; possibly TRBD1 for D (6 bases). Trimming shortened V by 5 bases and J by 2 bases, and 10 bases separated the two germline ends. Germline V gene sequence: CDR1 GTSNPN, CDR2 SVGIG (reference sequence). The CDR3 is 13 amino acids. This CDR3 is CAWSRTAGNTIYF. The DNA for the CDR3 is TGTGCCTGGTCCCGGACAGCTGGAAACACCATATATTTT.

The chain links TRBV2 to TRBJ2-3, with 11 bases matching TRBD2. CDR1 is SNHLY and CDR2 is FYNNEI in the germline V gene. The CDR3 sequence is 16 residues long. V shed 5 bases and J 2 bases; nucleotides not matched to a gene: 6. The CDR3 bases are TGTGCCAGCAGTTCGGGACTAGCGGTTCTCACAGATACGCAGTATTTT. The encoded protein is CASSSGLAVLTDTQYF.

The chain is built from TRBV2 and TRBJ1-1; D not certain. V was shortened by 2 bases and J by 3 bases, with 13 bases between the two germline ends. The CDR3 runs to 15 residues. Germline-derived CDR1 and CDR2 are SNHLY and FYNNEI. The CDR3 loop is CASSEPVASDTEAFF. In nucleotides, the CDR3 is TGTGCCAGCAGTGAACCGGTCGCCTCGGACACTGAAGCTTTCTTT. The variable domain in full, completed from reference TRBV2 and TRBJ1-1, reads EPEVTQTPSHQVTQMGQEVILRCVPISNHLYFYWYRQILGQKVEFLVSFYNNEISEKSEIFDDQFSVERPDGSNFTLKIRSTKLEDSAMYFCASSEPVASDTEAFFGQGTRLTVV.

The V call is TRBV6-4, the J call TRBJ2-3, with 10 bases fitting TRBD1. The CDR3 is made up of 15 amino acids. The germline V gene has CDR1 MRHNA and CDR2 SNTAGT. V lost 6 bases to trimming and J lost 2 bases; unmatched junction nucleotides: 5. CDR3: CASRDGQGDTDTQYF. In DNA form, the CDR3 reads TGTGCCAGCAGGGACGGACAGGGGGACACAGATACGCAGTATTTT.

This chain connects TRBV4-2 to TRBJ2-5; the match to TRBD2 covers 7 bases. The J segment lost 2 bases and the V segment lost 4 bases, leaving 7 bases of the junction unmatched. The CDR3 is made up of 15 amino acids. Per the germline V gene, CDR1 is LGHNA and CDR2 is YNFKEQ. CDR3 protein: CASSPNPSGQETQYF. As DNA, the CDR3 is TGTGCCAGCAGCCCAAACCCTAGCGGTCAAGAGACCCAGTACTTC.

This clone occurred once. The chain combines TRBV5-4 with TRBJ1-4; TRBD1 agrees at 7 bases. CDR1 SGHNT and CDR2 YYREEE come from the germline V gene (reference sequence). Germline trimming cut 0 bases from V and 8 bases from J; bases unmatched to any gene: 10. This CDR3 has 16 residues. CDR3 sequence (DNA): TGTGCCAGCAGCTTGGGGGGTCGGCAGGGGGGCGAAAAACTGTTTTTT. This encodes CASSLGGRQGGEKLFF.

This chain uses TRBV5-8 with TRBJ1-2; no clear D gene. The germline gives CDR1 SGHTS, CDR2 YDEGEE. The ends were cut back, 0 bases at V and 5 bases at J, with 5 bases in the middle. The CDR3 is made up of 12 amino acids. The CDR3 DNA follows: TGTGCCAGCAGCTTGGGGAGTTATGGCTACACCTTC. This translates into CASSLGSYGYTF.

This clone was found once. V gene TRBV19 combines with J gene TRBJ1-3; D gene unclear. This CDR3 spans 15 amino acids. Germline CDR1 reads LNHDA; CDR2 reads SQIVND (reference sequence). With 5 bases removed from V and 0 bases from J, the gap between germline ends came to 11 bases. The CDR3 DNA follows: TGTGCCAGTAGTCCCCGGGAGCACTCTGGAAACACCATATATTTT. As protein: CASSPREHSGNTIYF.

This clone was observed once. The gene calls are TRBV10-3 and TRBJ1-2; 10 bases match TRBD1. With 4 bases clipped from V and 6 bases from J, the junction kept 5 bases outside the gene matches. The V gene's germline CDR1 is ENHRY and CDR2 SYGVKD. There are 14 residues in the CDR3. CDR3 protein: CAISAADRGDGYTF. The CDR3 DNA follows: TGTGCCATCAGTGCCGCGGACAGGGGGGATGGCTACACCTTC.

The chain links TRBV7-2 to TRBJ1-5; 11 nucleotides line up with TRBD1. The CDR3 is made up of 15 amino acids. Germline trimming cut 6 bases from V and 4 bases from J; bases unmatched to any gene: 5. Germline CDR1 reads SGHTA; CDR2 reads FQGNSA. This CDR3 is CASSLDRGLNQPQHF. CDR3 in DNA: TGTGCCAGCAGTTTGGACAGGGGGCTAAATCAGCCCCAGCATTTT.

V and J are TRBV21-1 and TRBJ1-2; no check of the table's D call, TRBD1, against the DNA was made. TRBV21-1 is reported as a pseudogene. This CDR3 has 14 amino acids. In nucleotides, the CDR3 is TGTGCCAGCAGCAAAGCCAGGGACAGGGACGGCTACACCTTC. Protein sequence: CASSKARDRDGYTF.

The V gene is TRBV30, the J gene TRBJ2-5, with D perhaps matching TRBD2 (5 bases). Germline CDR1 and CDR2: GTSNPN and SVGIG (reference sequence). This CDR3 comprises 12 residues. V was pared by 6 bases and J by 5 bases, with 13 bases between. The CDR3 sequence: CACWWAGETQYF. The CDR3 coding sequence is TGTGCCTGCTGGTGGGCGGGCGAGACCCAGTACTTC.

This chain connects TRBV7-8 to TRBJ2-3; 8 bases are shared with TRBD1. V trimming: 2 bases; J trimming: 5 bases; junction bases outside the gene matches: 9. This CDR3 contains 16 residues. CDR1 and CDR2 (germline): SGHVS, FQNEAQ. CDR3 protein: CASSLQGALGRDTQYF. The CDR3 nucleotides read TGTGCCAGCAGCTTACAGGGGGCTTTAGGTAGAGATACGCAGTATTTT.

V usage is TRBV27 and J usage is TRBJ2-7; maybe TRBD1 (6 bases). Trimming cost V 5 bases and J 3 bases, with 8 bases left between them. CDR1 and CDR2 from the germline V gene are MNHEY and SMNVEV (reference sequence). The CDR3 consists of 12 residues. CDR3 coding DNA: TGTGCCAGCAGTACAGGGCGCTACGAGCAGTACTTC. Residues: CASSTGRYEQYF.

As DNA, the CDR3 is TGCGCCAGCAGCGAGGTTGGAGGGAGCACAGATACGCAGTATTTT. Amino acids: CASSEVGGSTDTQYF. The J gene is TRBJ2-3, the V gene TRBV5-1, with a tentative D call TRBD2 (6 bases). This CDR3 is built from 15 residues. Germline assignment: CDR1 SGHRS and CDR2 YFSETQ. V shed 4 bases and J shed 0 bases, with 12 bases lying between them.